The clone carrying this TCR beta chain was counted only a few times. A library of TCRbeta sequences, prepared with unique molecular identifiers, was generated. TCRdb independently ran MiXCR on the PCR reads; one entry per CDR3 protein. The sample contains about 230,000 distinct CDR3 sequences, 8% to 10% of which appear only once. The record originates from a study of T-cell reconstitution after alpha-beta-depleted transplantation in children. V was clipped by 3 bases and J by 5 bases, with 11 bases between them. The CDR3 has 14 amino acids. The V gene's germline CDR1 is LNHDA and CDR2 SQIVND (reference sequence).

The sequences come from PBMCs from the stem cell graft donor, collected from the stem cell graft. The rearrangement uses TRBV19 and TRBJ2-1; possibly TRBD1 for D (6 bases). This receptor was identified in a human donor who donated a stem cell graft to a child with acute lymphoblastic leukemia. Here the CDR3 reads CASSIRKGDNEQFF. The CDR3 DNA is TGTGCCAGTAGTATCCGAAAGGGGGACAATGAGCAGTTCTTC.